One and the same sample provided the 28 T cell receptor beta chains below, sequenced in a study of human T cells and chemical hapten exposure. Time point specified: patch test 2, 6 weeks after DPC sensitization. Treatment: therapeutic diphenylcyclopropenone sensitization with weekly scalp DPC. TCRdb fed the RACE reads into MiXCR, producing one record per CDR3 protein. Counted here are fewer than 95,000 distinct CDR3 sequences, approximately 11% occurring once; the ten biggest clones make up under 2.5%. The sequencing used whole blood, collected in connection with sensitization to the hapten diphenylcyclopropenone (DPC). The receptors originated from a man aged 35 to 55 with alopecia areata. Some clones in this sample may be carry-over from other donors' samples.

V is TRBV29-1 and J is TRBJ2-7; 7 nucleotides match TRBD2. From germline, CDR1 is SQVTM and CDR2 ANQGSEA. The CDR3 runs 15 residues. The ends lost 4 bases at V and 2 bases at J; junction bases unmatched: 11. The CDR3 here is CSVGPLTREAYEQYV. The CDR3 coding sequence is TGCAGCGTTGGGCCCCTCACACGGGAGGCCTACGAGCAGTACGTC.

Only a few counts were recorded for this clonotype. In DNA, the CDR3 is TGCAGCGTTGAAGGGGGAGATACGCAGTATTTT. It yields the protein CSVEGGDTQYF. V gene TRBV29-1 combines with J gene TRBJ2-3; D gene uncertain. The CDR3 is 11 amino acids. Germline V gene sequence: CDR1 SQVTM, CDR2 ANQGSEA. V lost 1 base and J 5 bases, leaving 4 bases between the germline ends.

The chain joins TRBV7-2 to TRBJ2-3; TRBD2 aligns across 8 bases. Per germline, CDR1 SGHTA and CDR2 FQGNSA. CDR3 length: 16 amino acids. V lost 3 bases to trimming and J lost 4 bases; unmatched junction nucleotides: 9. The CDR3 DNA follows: TGTGCCAGCAGCTTTCGAAGCGGGAGTCGGTCAGATACGCAGTATTTT. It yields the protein CASSFRSGSRSDTQYF.

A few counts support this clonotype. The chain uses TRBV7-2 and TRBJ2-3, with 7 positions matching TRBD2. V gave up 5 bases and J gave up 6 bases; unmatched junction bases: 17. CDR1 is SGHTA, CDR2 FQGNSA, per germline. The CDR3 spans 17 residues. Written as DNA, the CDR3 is TGTGCCAGCAGCCCACCCTCTAGCGGCCGGCGGGTCGATACGCAGTATTTT. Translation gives CASSPPSSGRRVDTQYF. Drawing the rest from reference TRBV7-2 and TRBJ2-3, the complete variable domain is GAGVSQSPSNKVTEKGKDVELRCDPISGHTALYWYRQSLGQGLEFLIYFQGNSAPDKSGLPSDRFSAERTGGSVSTLTIQRTQQEDSAVYLCASSPPSSGRRVDTQYFGPGTRLTVL.

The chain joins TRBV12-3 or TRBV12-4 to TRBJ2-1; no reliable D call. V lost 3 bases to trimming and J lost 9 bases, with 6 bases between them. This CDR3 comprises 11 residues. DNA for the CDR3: TGTGCCAGCAGTTTGACGGGTGAGCAGTTCTTC. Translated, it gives CASSLTGEQFF.

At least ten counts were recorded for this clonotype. This CDR3 is CASSLEPRGTEAFF. CDR3 nucleotides: TGTGCCAGCAGCCTGGAGCCTCGGGGAACTGAAGCTTTCTTT. The chain carries TRBV5-4 and TRBJ1-1; D is ambiguous. Germline V gene sequence: CDR1 SGHNT, CDR2 YYREEE (reference sequence). The CDR3 runs to 14 residues. Trimming pared 4 bases from V and 5 bases from J, leaving 15 bases between.

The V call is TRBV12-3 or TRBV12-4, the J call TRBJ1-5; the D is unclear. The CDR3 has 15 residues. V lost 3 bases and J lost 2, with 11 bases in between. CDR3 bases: TGTGCCAGCAGTTTCAGAGGGCCGGGCAATCAGCCCCAGCATTTT. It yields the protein CASSFRGPGNQPQHF.

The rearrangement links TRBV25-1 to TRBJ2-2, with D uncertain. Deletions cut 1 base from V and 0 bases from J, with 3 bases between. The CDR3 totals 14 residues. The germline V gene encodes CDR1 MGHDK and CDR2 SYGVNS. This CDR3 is CASSEFSNTGELFF. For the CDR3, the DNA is TGTGCCAGCAGTGAATTTTCGAACACCGGGGAGCTGTTTTTT.

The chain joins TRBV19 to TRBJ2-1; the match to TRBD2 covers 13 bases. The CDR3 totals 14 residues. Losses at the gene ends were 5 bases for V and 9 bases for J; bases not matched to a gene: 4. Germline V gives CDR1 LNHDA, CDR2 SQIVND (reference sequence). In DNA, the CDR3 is TGTGCCAGTAGTTACGGACTAGCGGGAGTTGAGCAGTTCTTC. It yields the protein CASSYGLAGVEQFF.

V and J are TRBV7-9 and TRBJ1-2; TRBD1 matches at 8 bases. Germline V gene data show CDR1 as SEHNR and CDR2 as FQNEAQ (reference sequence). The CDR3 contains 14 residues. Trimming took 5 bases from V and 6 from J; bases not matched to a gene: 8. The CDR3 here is CASSPGQGIHGYTF. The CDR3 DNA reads TGTGCCAGCAGCCCCGGACAGGGTATACATGGCTACACCTTC.

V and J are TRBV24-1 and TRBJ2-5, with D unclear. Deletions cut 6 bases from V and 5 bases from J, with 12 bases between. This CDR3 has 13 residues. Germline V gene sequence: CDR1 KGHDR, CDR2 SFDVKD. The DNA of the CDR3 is TGTGCCACCAGTAGATCTGGAGCCGAGACCCAGTACTTC. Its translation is CATSRSGAETQYF.

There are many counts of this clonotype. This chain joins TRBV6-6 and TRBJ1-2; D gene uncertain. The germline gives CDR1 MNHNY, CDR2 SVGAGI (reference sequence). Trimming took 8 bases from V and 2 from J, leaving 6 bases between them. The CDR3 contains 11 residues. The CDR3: CASVGNYGYTF. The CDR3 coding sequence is TGTGCCAGCGTTGGAAACTATGGCTACACCTTC.

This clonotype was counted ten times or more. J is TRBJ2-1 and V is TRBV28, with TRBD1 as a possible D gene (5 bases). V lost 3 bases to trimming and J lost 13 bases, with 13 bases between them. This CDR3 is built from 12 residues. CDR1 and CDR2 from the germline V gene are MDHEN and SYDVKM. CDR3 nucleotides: TGTGCCAGCAGTTTGGGGCAGGAAGGACAGTTCTTC. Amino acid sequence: CASSLGQEGQFF. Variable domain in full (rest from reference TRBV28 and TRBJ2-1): DVKVTQSSRYLVKRTGEKVFLECVQDMDHENMFWYRQDPGLGLRLIYFSYDVKMKEKGDIPEGYSVSREKKERFSLILESASTNQTSMYLCASSLGQEGQFFGPGTRLTVL.

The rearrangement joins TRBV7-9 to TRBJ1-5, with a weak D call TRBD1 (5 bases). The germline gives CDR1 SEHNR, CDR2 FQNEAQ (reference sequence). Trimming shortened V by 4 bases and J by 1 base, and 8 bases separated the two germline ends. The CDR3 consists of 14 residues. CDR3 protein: CASSYRDSNQPQHF. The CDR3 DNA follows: TGTGCCAGCAGCTATCGGGACAGCAATCAGCCCCAGCATTTT. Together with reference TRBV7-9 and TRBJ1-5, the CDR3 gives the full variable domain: DTGVSQNPRHKITKRGQNVTFRCDPISEHNRLYWYRQTLGQGPEFLTYFQNEAQLEKSRLLSDRFSAERPKGSFSTLEIQRTEQGDSAMYLCASSYRDSNQPQHFGDGTRLSIL.

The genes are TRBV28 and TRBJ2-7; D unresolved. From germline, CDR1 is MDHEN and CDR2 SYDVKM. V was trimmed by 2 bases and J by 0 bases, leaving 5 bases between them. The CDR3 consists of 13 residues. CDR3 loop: CASSLGNSYEQYF. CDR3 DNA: TGTGCCAGCAGTTTAGGGAACTCCTACGAGCAGTACTTC.

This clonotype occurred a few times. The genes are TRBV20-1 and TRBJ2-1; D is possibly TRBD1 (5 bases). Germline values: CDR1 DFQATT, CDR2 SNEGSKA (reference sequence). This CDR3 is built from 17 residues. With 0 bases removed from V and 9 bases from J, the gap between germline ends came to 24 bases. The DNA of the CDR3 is TGCAGTGCTAGAGATAGTTATTCGACAGCTCAGAGAGGTGAGCAGTTCTTC. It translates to CSARDSYSTAQRGEQFF.

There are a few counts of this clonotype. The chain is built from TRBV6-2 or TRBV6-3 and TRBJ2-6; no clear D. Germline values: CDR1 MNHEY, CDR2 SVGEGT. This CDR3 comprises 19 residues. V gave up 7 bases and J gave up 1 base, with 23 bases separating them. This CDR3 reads CASNIKIGDPVSGANVLTF. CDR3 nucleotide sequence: TGTGCCAGCAACATTAAGATAGGTGACCCGGTTTCTGGGGCCAACGTCCTGACTTTC.

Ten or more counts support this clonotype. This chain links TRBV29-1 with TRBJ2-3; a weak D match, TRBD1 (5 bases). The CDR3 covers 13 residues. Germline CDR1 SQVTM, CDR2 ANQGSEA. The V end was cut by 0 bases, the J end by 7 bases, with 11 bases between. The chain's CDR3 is CSVEDRVLYTQYF. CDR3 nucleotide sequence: TGCAGCGTTGAAGACAGGGTACTGTATACGCAGTATTTT.

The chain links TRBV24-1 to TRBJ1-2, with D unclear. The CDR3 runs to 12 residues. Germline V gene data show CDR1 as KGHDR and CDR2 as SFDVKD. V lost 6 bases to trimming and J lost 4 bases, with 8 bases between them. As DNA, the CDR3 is TGTGCCACCAGTACCGGGAGCTATGGCTACACCTTC. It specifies CATSTGSYGYTF.

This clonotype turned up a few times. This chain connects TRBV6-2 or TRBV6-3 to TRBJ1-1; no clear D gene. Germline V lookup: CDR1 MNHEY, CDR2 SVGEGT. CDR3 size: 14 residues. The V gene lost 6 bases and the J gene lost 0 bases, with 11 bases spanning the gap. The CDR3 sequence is CASRREGVNTEAFF. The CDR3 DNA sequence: TGTGCCAGCAGAAGAGAAGGAGTGAACACTGAAGCTTTCTTT.

CDR3 DNA: TGTGCCAGCAGCACCTTTGATACGCAGTATTTT. Its protein is CASSTFDTQYF. This chain uses TRBV9 with TRBJ2-3, with D hard to call. Germline CDR1 is SGDLS and CDR2 is YYNGEE. This CDR3 is 11 amino acids long. V shed 4 bases and J shed 6 bases, with 6 bases lying between them.

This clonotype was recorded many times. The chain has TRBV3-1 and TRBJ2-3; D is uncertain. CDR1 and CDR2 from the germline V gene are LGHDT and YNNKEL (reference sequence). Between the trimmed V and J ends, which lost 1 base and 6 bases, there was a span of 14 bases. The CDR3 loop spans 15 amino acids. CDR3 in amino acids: CASSQVGATPDTQYF. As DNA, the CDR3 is TGTGCCAGCAGCCAAGTAGGTGCCACTCCCGATACGCAGTATTTT.

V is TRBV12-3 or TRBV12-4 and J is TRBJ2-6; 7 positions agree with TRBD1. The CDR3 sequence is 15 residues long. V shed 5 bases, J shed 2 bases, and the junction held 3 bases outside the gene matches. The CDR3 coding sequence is TGTGCCAGCAGTGGAGACAGGGCTGGGGCCAACGTCCTGACTTTC. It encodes CASSGDRAGANVLTF.

The CDR3 DNA reads as TGTGCCAGCAGCTCGAGCGGGAGTTACAATGAGCAGTTCTTC. The encoded protein is CASSSSGSYNEQFF. The chain links TRBV9 to TRBJ2-1, with 8 bases that match TRBD2. This CDR3 has 14 amino acids. Germline V gene sequence: CDR1 SGDLS, CDR2 YYNGEE. Losses at the gene ends were 4 bases for V and 4 bases for J; bases not matched to a gene: 4.

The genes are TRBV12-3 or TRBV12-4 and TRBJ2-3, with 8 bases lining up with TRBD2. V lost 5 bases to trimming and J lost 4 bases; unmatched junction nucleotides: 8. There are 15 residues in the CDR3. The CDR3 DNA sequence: TGTGCCAGCAGTCCCATAGCGGGACTGGCAGATACGCAGTATTTT. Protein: CASSPIAGLADTQYF.

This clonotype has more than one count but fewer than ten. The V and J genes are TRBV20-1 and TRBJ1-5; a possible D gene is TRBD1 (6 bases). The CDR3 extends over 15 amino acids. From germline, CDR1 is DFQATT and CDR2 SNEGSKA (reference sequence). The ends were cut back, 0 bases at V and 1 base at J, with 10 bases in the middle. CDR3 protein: CSARDYDRSNQPQHF. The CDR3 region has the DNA TGCAGTGCTAGAGATTATGACAGGAGCAATCAGCCCCAGCATTTT.

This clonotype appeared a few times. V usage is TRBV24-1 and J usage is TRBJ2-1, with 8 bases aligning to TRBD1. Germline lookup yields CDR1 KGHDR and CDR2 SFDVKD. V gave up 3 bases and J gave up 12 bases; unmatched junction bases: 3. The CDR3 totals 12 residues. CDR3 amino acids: CATSDQTGVQFF. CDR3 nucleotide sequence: TGTGCCACCAGTGATCAGACAGGGGTGCAGTTCTTC.

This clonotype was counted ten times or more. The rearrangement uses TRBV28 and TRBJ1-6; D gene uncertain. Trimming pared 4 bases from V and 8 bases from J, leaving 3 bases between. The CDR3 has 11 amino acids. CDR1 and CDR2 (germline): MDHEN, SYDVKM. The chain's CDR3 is CASSSYSPLHF. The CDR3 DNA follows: TGTGCCAGCAGTTCGTATTCACCCCTCCACTTT.